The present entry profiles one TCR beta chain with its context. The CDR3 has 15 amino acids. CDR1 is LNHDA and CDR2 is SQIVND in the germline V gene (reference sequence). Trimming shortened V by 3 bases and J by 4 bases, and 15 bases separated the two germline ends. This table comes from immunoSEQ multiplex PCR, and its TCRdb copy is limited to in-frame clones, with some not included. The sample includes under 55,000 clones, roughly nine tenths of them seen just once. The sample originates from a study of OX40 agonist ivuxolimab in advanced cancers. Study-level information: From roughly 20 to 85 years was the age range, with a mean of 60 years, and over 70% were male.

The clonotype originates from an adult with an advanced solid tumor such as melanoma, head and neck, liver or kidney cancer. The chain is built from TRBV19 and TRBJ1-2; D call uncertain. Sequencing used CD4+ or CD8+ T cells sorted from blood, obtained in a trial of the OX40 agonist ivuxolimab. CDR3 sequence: CASSMVGMRVYGYTF. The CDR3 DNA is TGTGCCAGTAGTATGGTAGGGATGAGAGTCTATGGCTACACCTTC.